The 30 T cell receptor beta chains below were found in one sample sequenced in a study of shared clonotypes between healthy human individuals. Sequencing was performed with immunoSEQ multiplex PCR; in TCRdb, only in-frame clones are kept and a portion is missing. The table has 1,400,000 or so clones, about 98.5% seen once. Input material: naive CD4+ T cells sorted from blood. The subset was: CD45RA+ positively selected. The receptors were sampled from a man younger than 45 in good health.

The rearrangement links TRBV2 to TRBJ2-7; no clear D. Germline V gene sequence: CDR1 SNHLY, CDR2 FYNNEI. The germline V and J ends were trimmed by 3 bases and 13 bases, with 13 bases remaining between them. CDR3 length: 11 amino acids. As DNA, the CDR3 is TGTGCCAGCAGTGAGTATTCTCAGCCATACTTC. This encodes CASSEYSQPYF.

This clone was seen a single time. The V gene is TRBV4-1, the J gene TRBJ2-1; D gene ambiguous. The V end was cut by 1 base, the J end by 10 bases, with 14 bases between. The CDR3 totals 14 residues. The germline V gene encodes CDR1 MGHRA and CDR2 YSYEKL. The CDR3 DNA reads as TGCGCCAGCAGCCAAGTTGTAGTGCGGAGCGAGCAGTTCTTC. It translates to CASSQVVVRSEQFF.

This chain connects TRBV29-1 to TRBJ2-3; 10 positions match TRBD2. V trimming: 6 bases; J trimming: 4 bases; junction bases outside the gene matches: 19. This CDR3 is 18 amino acids long. CDR1 SQVTM and CDR2 ANQGSEA come from the germline V gene. CDR3 amino acids: CSVGLPGLANNRADTQYF. The CDR3 DNA follows: TGCAGCGTCGGCTTACCGGGACTAGCGAATAATAGGGCAGATACGCAGTATTTT.

This chain uses TRBV19 with TRBJ2-5; 8 bases line up with TRBD1. CDR3 length equals 14 residues. V shed 5 bases, J shed 5 bases, and the junction held 7 bases outside the gene matches. The V gene's germline CDR1 is LNHDA and CDR2 SQIVND (reference sequence). In nucleotides, the CDR3 is TGTGCCAGTAGTGTCGGCAGGGGGCAGGAGACCCAGTACTTC. It codes for CASSVGRGQETQYF.

This chain links TRBV10-1 with TRBJ1-1; D gene uncertain. Per the germline V gene, CDR1 is WNHNN and CDR2 is SYGVQD (reference sequence). The length of the CDR3 is 13 residues. V shed 6 bases and J shed 4 bases, with 12 bases lying between them. The CDR3 nucleotides read TGCGCCAGCAGGCCGACATTGGGCACTGAAGCTTTCTTT. Protein: CASRPTLGTEAFF.

The gene calls are TRBV4-1 and TRBJ2-1; 10 nucleotides line up with TRBD2. Looked up from germline, CDR1 is MGHRA and CDR2 is YSYEKL. The CDR3 has 16 amino acids. Trimming removed 0 bases from V and 4 bases from J; junction bases left unmatched: 3. The CDR3 reads CASSQDPSGRYNEQFF. The CDR3 nucleotides are TGCGCCAGCAGCCAAGATCCTAGCGGGAGATACAATGAGCAGTTCTTC.

This rearrangement joins TRBV11-3 to TRBJ1-1; unclear D gene. Germline CDR1 SGHNT, CDR2 YENEEA. The CDR3 is 12 residues long. The V gene lost 5 bases and the J gene lost 7 bases, with 11 bases spanning the gap. CDR3 sequence: CASSKDRVEAFF. In DNA, the CDR3 is TGTGCCAGCAGCAAGGACCGAGTTGAAGCTTTCTTT.

The rearrangement uses TRBV27 and TRBJ1-2, with a tentative D call TRBD1 (5 bases). CDR1 and CDR2 (germline): MNHEY, SMNVEV (reference sequence). The ends were cut back, 8 bases at V and 2 bases at J, with 18 bases in the middle. This CDR3 is 15 amino acids long. In nucleotides, the CDR3 is TGTGCCAGCCGACAGACGGGGGATGGGAACTATGGCTACACCTTC. This codes for CASRQTGDGNYGYTF.

The chain has TRBV6-6 and TRBJ2-7; the match to TRBD2 covers 10 bases. From germline, CDR1 is MNHNY and CDR2 SVGAGI (reference sequence). The CDR3 has 14 amino acids. With 4 bases clipped from V and 7 bases from J, the junction kept 7 bases outside the gene matches. The CDR3 DNA reads as TGTGCCAGCAGTTCGACTAGCGGGCGCGAGGAGCAGTACTTC. Amino acid sequence: CASSSTSGREEQYF.

The chain recombines TRBV7-8 with TRBJ2-1; 11 bases match TRBD2. Germline values: CDR1 SGHVS, CDR2 FQNEAQ. This CDR3 is built from 21 residues. V was pared by 0 bases and J by 0 bases, with 13 bases of the junction left unmatched. The chain's CDR3 is CASSLAGLVAGGASSYNEQFF. As DNA, the CDR3 is TGTGCCAGCAGCTTAGCCGGTCTCGTAGCGGGGGGGGCAAGCTCCTACAATGAGCAGTTCTTC.

The CDR3 loop reads CASSPLAGTTYNEQFF. Written as DNA, the CDR3 is TGTGCCAGCAGTCCTCTAGCGGGCACGACCTACAATGAGCAGTTCTTC. The rearrangement uses TRBV27 and TRBJ2-1, with 8 bases lining up with TRBD2. V lost 5 bases and J lost 2; bases outside the gene matches: 8. Germline lookup yields CDR1 MNHEY and CDR2 SMNVEV (reference sequence). The CDR3 covers 16 residues.

This chain joins TRBV28 and TRBJ2-1; D unresolved. Germline CDR1 MDHEN, CDR2 SYDVKM. V was trimmed by 7 bases and J by 7 bases, leaving 14 bases between them. The CDR3 loop spans 13 amino acids. CDR3 residues: CASTLDGRNEQFF. The CDR3, as DNA: TGTGCCAGCACCCTAGACGGTAGGAATGAGCAGTTCTTC.

The chain couples TRBV27 to TRBJ1-1; D remains unclear. CDR1 MNHEY and CDR2 SMNVEV come from the germline V gene (reference sequence). The length of the CDR3 is 13 residues. Trimming left V 5 bases short and J 3 bases short, with 10 bases between. CDR3 residues: CASSLNWDTEAFF. CDR3 coding DNA: TGTGCCAGCAGTCTCAACTGGGACACTGAAGCTTTCTTT.

The J gene is TRBJ1-2, the V gene TRBV21-1; the table's D call TRBD1 went unverified against the DNA. TRBV21-1 is an annotated pseudogene. The CDR3 totals 16 residues. The CDR3 DNA is TGTGCCAGCAGCAAAACGACAGACATCGTGGAAAAGGGCTACACCTTC. Translated, it gives CASSKTTDIVEKGYTF.

The chain recombines TRBV5-1 with TRBJ2-3, with 7 bases lining up with TRBD2. CDR3 length: 15 amino acids. Germline assignment: CDR1 SGHRS and CDR2 YFSETQ. J lost 3 bases, V lost 0 bases, and 4 bases had no gene match. CDR3 loop: CASSLVSSGTDTQYF. The CDR3 nucleotides read TGCGCCAGCAGCTTGGTTTCTAGCGGAACAGATACGCAGTATTTT.

This clone has a single count. The chain has TRBV29-1 and TRBJ2-1; 9 bases are a match to TRBD1. The germline gives CDR1 SQVTM, CDR2 ANQGSEA. This CDR3 is 15 amino acids long. With 3 bases clipped from V and 4 bases from J, the junction kept 7 bases outside the gene matches. The DNA of the CDR3 is TGCAGCGTTGATGGAGTCGGGACAGGGTACAATGAGCAGTTCTTC. It specifies CSVDGVGTGYNEQFF.

The chain joins TRBV2 to TRBJ1-5; no clear D. This CDR3 comprises 15 residues. V was cut by 6 bases and J by 1 base, with 13 bases left in between. Germline values: CDR1 SNHLY, CDR2 FYNNEI. The CDR3 coding sequence is TGTGCCAGCAGCCCTTGGACGGTGAGCAATCAGCCCCAGCATTTT. It is translated as CASSPWTVSNQPQHF. The variable domain in full, completed from reference TRBV2 and TRBJ1-5, reads EPEVTQTPSHQVTQMGQEVILRCVPISNHLYFYWYRQILGQKVEFLVSFYNNEISEKSEIFDDQFSVERPDGSNFTLKIRSTKLEDSAMYFCASSPWTVSNQPQHFGDGTRLSIL.

This sequence joins TRBV7-2 and TRBJ2-4, with 8 bases identical to TRBD1. This CDR3 has 19 amino acids. Germline V CDR1 and CDR2: SGHTA, FQGNSA. Unmatched junction bases numbered 15, after V lost 5 bases and J lost 0 bases. CDR3 nucleotide sequence: TGTGCCAGCAGCCGACCCGGGACAGGTGGAATCTTAGCCAAAAACATTCAGTACTTC. This sequence encodes CASSRPGTGGILAKNIQYF.

This clone appeared a single time. In DNA form, the CDR3 reads TGTGCCACCAGCAGAGGGGACAACTATGGCTACACCTTC. It translates to CATSRGDNYGYTF. The chain recombines TRBV15 with TRBJ1-2; the D gene is possibly TRBD1 (5 bases). The CDR3 totals 13 residues. The V end was cut by 1 base, the J end by 2 bases, with 5 bases between. The germline V gene encodes CDR1 LNHNV and CDR2 YYDKDF (reference sequence). The whole variable domain, filled in from reference TRBV15 and TRBJ1-2, reads DAMVIQNPRYQVTQFGKPVTLSCSQTLNHNVMYWYQQKSSQAPKLLFHYYDKDFNNEADTPDNFQSRRPNTSFCFLDIRSPGLGDTAMYLCATSRGDNYGYTFGSGTRLTVV.

The V gene is TRBV19, the J gene TRBJ2-7; D may be TRBD1 or TRBD2 (5 bases each). V shed 3 bases and J shed 3 bases, with 12 bases lying between them. The germline CDR1 and CDR2 sequences are LNHDA and SQIVND (reference sequence). The CDR3 has 14 amino acids. CDR3 in DNA: TGTGCCAGTAGTATTAGTCGGGGCCACTACGAGCAGTACTTC. Its translation: CASSISRGHYEQYF.

This clone was detected once. The chain combines TRBV30 with TRBJ2-1, with 7 bases matching TRBD1. V dropped 2 bases and J dropped 8; count of bases not matched to a gene: 9. CDR1 and CDR2 (germline): GTSNPN, SVGIG (reference sequence). This CDR3 comprises 14 residues. CDR3 residues: CAWSPRGQWDEQFF. The CDR3 DNA sequence: TGTGCCTGGAGTCCAAGGGGACAGTGGGATGAGCAGTTCTTC.

The chain uses TRBV28 and TRBJ2-1; D might be TRBD1 (5 bases). The CDR3 consists of 18 residues. The V end lost 1 base, the J end lost 9 bases, and 25 bases lay between the germline ends. Germline V CDR1 and CDR2: MDHEN, SYDVKM. The CDR3: CASSLFQSGLQGRAEQFF. The CDR3 DNA reads TGTGCCAGCAGTTTATTTCAATCCGGTCTTCAGGGTAGAGCTGAGCAGTTCTTC.

The chain combines TRBV11-3 with TRBJ1-3; D not certain. The CDR3 extends over 13 amino acids. V lost 2 bases to trimming and J lost 3 bases, with 5 bases between them. The germline CDR1 and CDR2 sequences are SGHNT and YENEEA. CDR3 nucleotides: TGTGCCAGCAGCTTAAGTAGTGGAAACACCATATATTTT. Protein product: CASSLSSGNTIYF.

The rearrangement joins TRBV5-1 to TRBJ2-1, with a weak D call TRBD2 (6 bases). V was pared by 4 bases and J by 0 bases, with 17 bases between. The CDR3 length is 17 residues. The germline V gene encodes CDR1 SGHRS and CDR2 YFSETQ. The CDR3 bases are TGCGCCAGCAGCCGCCTCCCTCTAGCGAACTCCTACAATGAGCAGTTCTTC. This gives the protein CASSRLPLANSYNEQFF.

The V gene is TRBV29-1, the J gene TRBJ2-7; 10 bases match TRBD2. Germline V lookup: CDR1 SQVTM, CDR2 ANQGSEA. Trimming removed 4 bases from V and 3 bases from J; junction bases left unmatched: 3. This CDR3 region has 13 residues. The CDR3 sequence: CSVGLAGGYEQYF. The CDR3 DNA reads TGCAGCGTTGGACTAGCGGGTGGCTACGAGCAGTACTTC.

CDR3 DNA sequence: TGTGCCAGCAGTTTATCTCTAATAGCGGGAGGGCCAAACGAGCAGTACTTC. It yields the protein CASSLSLIAGGPNEQYF. V and J are TRBV27 and TRBJ2-7, with 11 bases that match TRBD2. The V gene's germline CDR1 is MNHEY and CDR2 SMNVEV (reference sequence). The junction had 9 bases not matched to a gene; V was cut back by 0 bases and J by 5 bases. The CDR3 extends over 17 amino acids.

The chain joins TRBV19 to TRBJ1-5; 10 bases map to TRBD1. Germline assignment: CDR1 LNHDA and CDR2 SQIVND (reference sequence). The V and J ends lost 4 bases and 7 bases, in that order; junction bases with no gene match: 10. The CDR3 runs to 16 residues. CDR3 protein: CASSSPGQGIQQPQHF. The CDR3 coding sequence is TGTGCCAGTAGTAGCCCGGGACAGGGGATTCAGCAGCCCCAGCATTTT.

This chain links TRBV9 with TRBJ2-1; TRBD2 matches 7 bases. Per the germline V gene, CDR1 is SGDLS and CDR2 is YYNGEE. The V segment lost 3 bases and the J segment 2 bases; nucleotides outside the gene matches: 2. The CDR3 has 14 amino acids. CDR3 sequence reads: CASSDGTTYNEQFF. CDR3 coding DNA: TGTGCCAGCAGCGATGGGACTACCTACAATGAGCAGTTCTTC.

The gene calls are TRBV5-1 and TRBJ2-1, with 7 bases that match TRBD2. Germline trimming cut 3 bases from V and 9 bases from J; bases unmatched to any gene: 9. This CDR3 has 14 amino acids. Germline V lookup: CDR1 SGHRS, CDR2 YFSETQ. The CDR3 coding sequence is TGCGCCAGCAGCTCCCCCTCGGGAGGAAGTGAGCAGTTCTTC. This encodes CASSSPSGGSEQFF.

V is TRBV20-1 and J is TRBJ2-7; tentatively, D is TRBD2 (5 bases). Trimming took off 5 bases at V and 7 bases at J, with 9 bases between the two ends. CDR3 length: 10 amino acids. The V gene's germline CDR1 is DFQATT and CDR2 SNEGSKA (reference sequence). CDR3 in amino acids: CSAGEPEQYF. CDR3 in DNA: TGCAGTGCTGGGGAGCCAGAGCAGTACTTC.